This is a list of T cell receptor beta chains from one sample in a study of cytomegalovirus exposure and HLA in healthy donors. The repertoire was sequenced with immunoSEQ multiplex PCR; TCRdb's copy has only in-frame clones and lacks some. The data contain 150,000 to 200,000 clones, approximately 11% of them singletons. Sequences were obtained from PBMCs. These receptors all stem from a man in his fifties or sixties in good health and CMV-seropositive. The CDR3 runs from the conserved cysteine through the conserved F or W. D genes are given only for firm matches. Rows give clone size only sometimes, using once, few, many, or a class for an expanded clone.

J gene: TRBJ2-1
D gene: .
clone size: .
V gene: TRBV5-1
CDR3 DNA: TGCGCCAGCAGCTCCGGAGTGAGGGCGTCCTACAATGAGCAGTTCTTC
CDR3 protein: CASSSGVRASYNEQFF

J gene: TRBJ1-2
D gene: .
clone size: few
V gene: TRBV25-1
CDR3 DNA: TGTGCCAGCAGCCCCTTGGGGGGAGCCTATGGCTACACCTTC
CDR3 protein: CASSPLGGAYGYTF

J gene: TRBJ1-6
D gene: .
clone size: .
V gene: TRBV28
CDR3 DNA: TGTGCCAGCAGATACTTGACAGGCGAGAATTCACCCCTCCACTTT
CDR3 protein: CASRYLTGENSPLHF

J gene: TRBJ2-5
D gene: .
clone size: .
V gene: TRBV5-1
CDR3 DNA: TGCGCCAGCAGTGAGTTGGGCAGGTTACAAGAGACCCAGTACTTC
CDR3 protein: CASSELGRLQETQYF

J gene: TRBJ1-2
D gene: .
clone size: .
V gene: TRBV7-2
CDR3 DNA: TGTGCCAGCAGCTCCATTTATGGCTACACCTTC
CDR3 protein: CASSSIYGYTF

J gene: TRBJ1-5
D gene: TRBD1
clone size: few
V gene: TRBV7-2
CDR3 DNA: TGTGCCAGCAGCTTAGTTGAAGGGACAGGGCAGCCCCAGCATTTT
CDR3 protein: CASSLVEGTGQPQHF

J gene: TRBJ2-2
D gene: .
clone size: few
V gene: TRBV11-2
CDR3 DNA: TGTGCCAGCAGCTGGGTGGGCGCGAACACCGGGGAGCTGTTTTTT
CDR3 protein: CASSWVGANTGELFF

J gene: TRBJ1-2
D gene: .
clone size: .
V gene: TRBV6-1
CDR3 DNA: TGTGCCAGCAGTGAAAGAGGGGGCTATGGCTACACCTTC
CDR3 protein: CASSERGGYGYTF

J gene: TRBJ2-3
D gene: TRBD1
clone size: .
V gene: TRBV10-3
CDR3 DNA: TGTGCCATCAGTCGTGACAGGGGGCTTTCAGATACGCAGTATTTT
CDR3 protein: CAISRDRGLSDTQYF

J gene: TRBJ2-5
D gene: TRBD2
clone size: .
V gene: TRBV2
CDR3 DNA: TGTGCCAGCAGTGTTGGGGGCGGGGGGGCCCAAGAGACCCAGTACTTC
CDR3 protein: CASSVGGGGAQETQYF

J gene: TRBJ2-5
D gene: .
clone size: few
V gene: TRBV11-3
CDR3 DNA: TGTGCCAGCAGGGCCTCAGGGGAGACCCAGTACTTC
CDR3 protein: CASRASGETQYF

J gene: TRBJ2-3
D gene: .
clone size: .
V gene: TRBV27
CDR3 DNA: TGTGCAGCGGGCCCAGATACGCAGTATTTT
CDR3 protein: CAAGPDTQYF

J gene: TRBJ2-5
D gene: .
clone size: few
V gene: TRBV6-5
CDR3 DNA: TGTGCCAGCAGTTTGACAGTACAAGAGACCCAGTACTTC
CDR3 protein: CASSLTVQETQYF

J gene: TRBJ1-6
D gene: .
clone size: few
V gene: TRBV27
CDR3 DNA: TGTGCCAGCAGTTCAGGGGCCAGAACGGGCGGATCCCTCCACTTT
CDR3 protein: CASSSGARTGGSLHF

J gene: TRBJ2-6
D gene: TRBD1
clone size: .
V gene: TRBV5-1
CDR3 DNA: TGCGCCAGCAGGCGGACAGGGGCAAACTCTGGGGCCAACGTCCTGACTTTC
CDR3 protein: CASRRTGANSGANVLTF

J gene: TRBJ2-2
D gene: .
clone size: few
V gene: TRBV4-3
CDR3 DNA: TGCGCCAGCAGCCAAGAAGGAAGCAGGACCGGGGAGCTGTTTTTT
CDR3 protein: CASSQEGSRTGELFF